These 29 T cell receptor beta chains were sequenced from one sample in a study of T cell repertoires in cytomegalovirus infection. No cognate antigen is known for these TCRs. TCRdb called the reads again in MiXCR, with one record for every CDR3 protein. Here the sample spans about 920,000 distinct CDR3 sequences, around 31% being singletons. This sample comprised cultured CD8+ T cells from PBMCs, obtained from culture after CMV antigen stimulation. The receptors stem from a human donor in good health (CMV status not recorded). Some clones in this sample may be carry-over from other donors' samples.

The chain carries TRBV19 and TRBJ2-1; 7 nucleotides match TRBD2. The CDR3 has 17 amino acids. Germline CDR1 LNHDA, CDR2 SQIVND (reference sequence). V was clipped by 2 bases and J by 3 bases; unmatched bases: 10. This chain's CDR3 is CASSIPERGYYYNEQFF. For the CDR3, the DNA is TGTGCCAGTAGTATACCCGAGCGGGGATACTACTACAATGAGCAGTTCTTC.

The CDR3 DNA reads as TGTGCCAGCAGTTGGGGGACTTTAGAAGCTTTCTTT. Encoded protein: CASSWGTLEAFF. The chain combines TRBV12-3 or TRBV12-4 with TRBJ1-1, with D tentatively TRBD1 (5 bases). This CDR3 is 12 amino acids long. The V gene lost 4 bases and the J gene lost 8 bases, with 11 bases spanning the gap.

The chain uses TRBV6-8 and TRBJ2-2, with 9 bases aligning to TRBD2. CDR1 MNHGY and CDR2 SAAAGT come from the germline V gene. Germline trimming cut 0 bases from V and 7 bases from J; bases unmatched to any gene: 9. This CDR3 has 17 amino acids. The DNA for the CDR3 is TGTGCCAGCAGTTACTCGACGGGACTAGCAGATCACGGGGAGCTGTTTTTT. Amino acid sequence: CASSYSTGLADHGELFF.

This clonotype was observed at least ten times. The rearrangement links TRBV7-3 to TRBJ2-5; D gene uncertain. From germline, CDR1 is SGHTA and CDR2 FQGTGA. CDR3 length: 13 residues. V gave up 2 bases and J gave up 5 bases, with 9 bases separating them. CDR3 DNA sequence: TGTGCCAGCAGCTTATCTCCGGTCGAGACCCAGTACTTC. It translates to CASSLSPVETQYF.

This clonotype was counted between two and nine times. The CDR3 DNA reads TGTGCCAGCAGCCTAGGGGCCTTGGACTACGAGCAGTACGTC. This encodes CASSLGALDYEQYV. The gene calls are TRBV7-9 and TRBJ2-7, with D tentatively TRBD1 (5 bases). The V end was cut by 5 bases, the J end by 3 bases, with 14 bases between. The germline CDR1 and CDR2 sequences are SEHNR and FQNEAQ (reference sequence). This CDR3 has 14 residues.

This clonotype was seen a handful of times. The chain uses TRBV6-1 and TRBJ2-7; the D call may be TRBD1 or TRBD2 (5 bases each). Germline V gene sequence: CDR1 MNHNS, CDR2 SASEGT. The CDR3 loop spans 15 amino acids. V lost 2 bases and J 3 bases, leaving 14 bases between the germline ends. CDR3 bases: TGTGCCAGCAGTGAATTGGGGACGGAACTCTACGAGCAGTACTTC. Its translation: CASSELGTELYEQYF.

The chain joins TRBV10-1 to TRBJ2-4, with 8 bases aligning to TRBD1. The CDR3 totals 15 residues. V was pared by 6 bases and J by 3 bases, with 7 bases of the junction left unmatched. The V gene's germline CDR1 is WNHNN and CDR2 SYGVQD (reference sequence). CDR3 loop: CASSLDRVGKNIQYF. CDR3 bases: TGCGCCAGCAGCCTGGACAGGGTTGGCAAAAACATTCAGTACTTC.

The J gene is TRBJ2-7, the V gene TRBV7-9, with D possibly TRBD2 on 6 matching bases. The CDR3 totals 13 residues. V lost 3 bases to trimming and J lost 6 bases, with 12 bases between them. Per the germline V gene, CDR1 is SEHNR and CDR2 is FQNEAQ (reference sequence). The CDR3 sequence is CASSFAGPGEQYV. The CDR3 coding sequence is TGTGCCAGCAGCTTCGCGGGGCCGGGCGAGCAGTACGTC.

The chain is built from TRBV12-3 or TRBV12-4 and TRBJ1-4; D might be TRBD1 (5 bases). Trimming cost V 7 bases and J 4 bases, with 13 bases left between them. This CDR3 comprises 14 residues. CDR3 nucleotide sequence: TGTGCCAGCACCTCGGAACAGGATAATGAAAAACTGTTTTTT. This gives the protein CASTSEQDNEKLFF.

The genes are TRBV7-9 and TRBJ2-5; D not certain. Looked up from germline, CDR1 is SEHNR and CDR2 is FQNEAQ (reference sequence). The CDR3 loop spans 8 amino acids. The V gene lost 5 bases and the J gene lost 14 bases, with 6 bases spanning the gap. The DNA for the CDR3 is TGTGCCAGCAGCCCCGACTACTTC. Amino acids: CASSPDYF.

This clonotype was seen at least ten times. The gene calls are TRBV4-1 and TRBJ1-2; 7 nucleotides align to TRBD1. Trimming took 0 bases from V and 8 from J; bases not matched to a gene: 3. Germline V gene data show CDR1 as MGHRA and CDR2 as YSYEKL. CDR3 size: 13 residues. CDR3 amino acids: CASSQEHRGGYTF. CDR3 in DNA: TGCGCCAGCAGCCAAGAACACAGGGGAGGCTACACCTTC.

Notes on this clonotype: The germline gene is not matched at one end of the junction; a read error may be the cause. As DNA, the CDR3 is TGTGCTAGCAGCCCCCAGAGTGGGGGACAGGGGGGTTTTGTCATAAACCAAGAGACCCAGTACTTC. Protein sequence: CASSPQSGGQGGFVINQETQYF. The chain links TRBV7-7 to TRBJ2-5; 11 bases match TRBD1. CDR3 length equals 22 residues. CDR1 is SSHAT, CDR2 FNYEAQ, per germline (reference sequence).

The chain employs TRBV2 and TRBJ2-7, with 8 bases aligning to TRBD1. Per germline, CDR1 SNHLY and CDR2 FYNNEI. CDR3 length: 14 amino acids. Trimming took 6 bases from V and 3 from J; bases not matched to a gene: 7. The CDR3 is CASSEGTGFYEQYF. The CDR3 DNA follows: TGTGCCAGCAGCGAGGGGACAGGATTCTACGAGCAGTACTTC. The whole variable domain, remainder taken from reference TRBV2 and TRBJ2-7, is EPEVTQTPSHQVTQMGQEVILRCVPISNHLYFYWYRQILGQKVEFLVSFYNNEISEKSEIFDDQFSVERPDGSNFTLKIRSTKLEDSAMYFCASSEGTGFYEQYFGPGTRLTVT.

This clonotype was detected a few times. The chain links TRBV6-9 to TRBJ2-5; 13 bases line up with TRBD2. CDR3 length: 18 residues. Germline loops: CDR1 MNHGY, CDR2 SVAAGI. The V segment lost 11 bases and the J segment 5 bases; nucleotides outside the gene matches: 20. The CDR3 bases are TGTGCCCTACCCCTCCCCCTTACGGGACTAGCGGGGAAGGAGACCCAGTACTTC. Its protein product is CALPLPLTGLAGKETQYF.

This chain connects TRBV18 to TRBJ1-1; 11 positions agree with TRBD1. Looked up from germline, CDR1 is KGHSH and CDR2 is LQKENI. Trimming cost V 2 bases and J 0 bases; bases outside gene matches: 8. This CDR3 contains 18 residues. In nucleotides, the CDR3 is TGTGCCAGCTCACCAAGGGACAGGGGGGGAATGATGAACACTGAAGCTTTCTTT. The encoded protein is CASSPRDRGGMMNTEAFF. The full variable domain, with the rest looked up from reference TRBV18 and TRBJ1-1, is NAGVMQNPRHLVRRRGQEARLRCSPMKGHSHVYWYRQLPEEGLKFMVYLQKENIIDESGMPKERFSAEFPKEGPSILRIQQVVRGDSAAYFCASSPRDRGGMMNTEAFFGQGTRLTVV.

The V gene is TRBV7-6, the J gene TRBJ2-1; TRBD2 aligns across 8 bases. The CDR3 totals 15 residues. Trimming removed 5 bases from V and 0 bases from J; junction bases left unmatched: 3. The germline V gene encodes CDR1 SGHVS and CDR2 FNYEAQ. In nucleotides, the CDR3 is TGTGCCAGCAGCAGACTAGCGAGCTCCTACAATGAGCAGTTCTTC. Translated: CASSRLASSYNEQFF. The variable domain in full, completed from reference TRBV7-6 and TRBJ2-1, reads GAGVSQSPRYKVTKRGQDVALRCDPISGHVSLYWYRQALGQGPEFLTYFNYEAQQDKSGLPNDRFSAERPEGSISTLTIQRTEQRDSAMYRCASSRLASSYNEQFFGPGTRLTVL.

This clonotype came up a few times. The chain links TRBV6-6 to TRBJ2-3; D may match TRBD1 or TRBD2 (6 bases each). Per the germline V gene, CDR1 is MNHNY and CDR2 is SVGAGI (reference sequence). Trimming shortened V by 0 bases and J by 2 bases, and 18 bases separated the two germline ends. This CDR3 has 18 amino acids. In DNA form, the CDR3 reads TGTGCCAGCAGTTACTCGTCCTTCCGGGGGCAAGTCACAGATACGCAGTATTTT. This gives the protein CASSYSSFRGQVTDTQYF.

The rearrangement uses TRBV20-1 and TRBJ1-2, with a weak D call TRBD1 (6 bases). CDR1 and CDR2 from the germline V gene are DFQATT and SNEGSKA (reference sequence). This CDR3 region has 15 residues. V lost 4 bases, J lost 3 bases, and 18 bases lay in between. The chain's CDR3 is CSAIYPLTGYYGYTF. The DNA for the CDR3 is TGCAGTGCTATCTACCCGCTTACAGGGTACTATGGCTACACCTTC.

This chain joins TRBV6-5 and TRBJ2-2, with 10 bases fitting TRBD2. The CDR3 runs 21 residues. After removal of 5 bases from V and 3 bases from J, the junction contained 21 bases not matched to a gene. Germline V gene sequence: CDR1 MNHEY, CDR2 SVGAGI. This chain's CDR3 is CASSPKRGEGERGGYTGELFF. The CDR3 DNA is TGTGCCAGCAGTCCAAAGCGGGGGGAGGGAGAGCGGGGGGGATACACCGGGGAGCTGTTTTTT.

This clonotype appeared a few times. This sequence joins TRBV27 and TRBJ2-3; TRBD2 agrees at 12 bases. Trimming took 1 base from V and 6 from J; bases not matched to a gene: 8. This CDR3 has 17 residues. Germline V CDR1 and CDR2: MNHEY, SMNVEV (reference sequence). In DNA, the CDR3 is TGTGCCAGCAGTTTATTAAGGACTAGCGGGGTACGGGATACGCAGTATTTT. Translation: CASSLLRTSGVRDTQYF.

This clonotype was detected a few times. V and J are TRBV6-1 and TRBJ1-2, with unresolved D. CDR1 MNHNS and CDR2 SASEGT come from the germline V gene. CDR3 length: 13 residues. V shed 8 bases and J shed 0 bases, with 10 bases lying between them. The CDR3 sequence is CASGPKANYGYTF. In DNA form, the CDR3 reads TGTGCCAGCGGTCCTAAAGCTAACTATGGCTACACCTTC.

This clonotype was observed a few times. One end of the junction varies from germline; a read error may be responsible. This rearrangement joins TRBV9 to TRBJ1-2; D remains unclear. The CDR3 consists of 11 residues. From germline, CDR1 is SGDLS and CDR2 YYNGEE. CDR3 DNA sequence: TGTGCCAGCAGCGTAGCCAGGAACTACGCCTTC. Translating gives CASSVARNYAF.

This clonotype appeared many times. The gene calls are TRBV7-2 and TRBJ2-3; possibly TRBD1 for D (5 bases). CDR1 SGHTA and CDR2 FQGNSA come from the germline V gene. The CDR3 sequence is 14 residues long. V was pared by 5 bases and J by 8 bases, with 17 bases between. In nucleotides, the CDR3 is TGTGCCAGCAGCACCCCGGACACCAGGTTTACGCAGTATTTT. It codes for CASSTPDTRFTQYF.

The chain joins TRBV15 to TRBJ2-7; weak D call: TRBD1 (5 bases). CDR1 is LNHNV and CDR2 is YYDKDF in the germline V gene (reference sequence). The CDR3 contains 14 residues. V was trimmed by 0 bases and J by 5 bases, leaving 11 bases between them. CDR3 sequence reads: CATSREGRVDEQYV. DNA of the CDR3: TGTGCCACCAGCAGAGAGGGCAGGGTAGACGAGCAGTACGTC.

This chain joins TRBV12-3 or TRBV12-4 and TRBJ2-5; 8 bases fit TRBD2. Trimming took 7 bases from V and 4 from J; bases not matched to a gene: 11. The CDR3 length is 15 residues. In DNA, the CDR3 is TGTGCCAGCACCCCTCCGGGACTAGGAGTAGAGACCCAGTACTTC. Amino acids: CASTPPGLGVETQYF.

The V call is TRBV10-2, the J call TRBJ1-2; D is unclear. Germline values: CDR1 WSHSY, CDR2 SAAADI. This CDR3 comprises 14 residues. V lost 5 bases to trimming and J lost 1 base, with 11 bases between them. The CDR3, as DNA: TGCGCCAGCAGTCTCTCGACGGATAACTATGGCTACACCTTC. Its protein product is CASSLSTDNYGYTF.

V and J are TRBV9 and TRBJ2-2, with TRBD2 matching over 10 bases. Trimming took 0 bases from V and 5 from J; bases not matched to a gene: 13. Per germline, CDR1 SGDLS and CDR2 YYNGEE. The CDR3 runs 19 residues. The CDR3 region is CASSVARGAGGRWTGELFF. DNA for the CDR3: TGTGCCAGCAGCGTAGCCAGGGGAGCGGGGGGGCGTTGGACCGGGGAGCTGTTTTTT.

The chain carries TRBV12-3 or TRBV12-4 and TRBJ1-4, with 9 bases that match TRBD1. The CDR3 covers 15 residues. With 7 bases clipped from V and 4 bases from J, the junction kept 7 bases outside the gene matches. The chain's CDR3 is CASNLPGQGNEKLFF. For the CDR3, the DNA is TGTGCCAGCAACCTACCGGGACAGGGTAATGAAAAACTGTTTTTT.

The chain links TRBV20-1 to TRBJ1-6, with D perhaps matching TRBD1 (5 bases). The CDR3 spans 16 residues. Germline V gene sequence: CDR1 DFQATT, CDR2 SNEGSKA (reference sequence). This CDR3 is CSATNRGGNYNSPLHF. In nucleotides, the CDR3 is TGCAGCGCAACAAATAGGGGAGGGAACTATAATTCACCCCTCCACTTT.